This T cell receptor (beta chain) came from a study of cytomegalovirus exposure and HLA in healthy donors (dated 2017 in TCRdb). Regarding the research as a whole: An earlier analysis of 550 to 700 of the donors reported approximately 300 Gb of sequence data and 100 million to 140 million unique TCR beta sequences from roughly 180 million T cells. Approximately 300 gigabases of sequencing data and tens of millions of unique TCR sequences made up an early release that covered approximately 700 HLA-typed donors. Of the 398 genotyped donors, 81% were placed in the genetic ancestry cluster associated with self-reported Caucasian donors. The study aimed to test whether signatures of past pathogen exposure could be identified by cataloging public T cell receptors. The study profiled the T cell repertoires of 500 to 800 subjects by immunosequencing and related them to cytomegalovirus serostatus. Along with the approximately 700-subject first cohort, a separate validation cohort of approximately 110 different subjects was used. The study combined high-throughput TCR immunosequencing, statistical association of individual TCRs with disease status, and machine learning to predict cytomegalovirus infection status. A later analysis re-examined previously published TCR beta repertoires from 610 or so donors and added high-resolution HLA genotyping to investigate patterns of TCR occurrence. Rather than using new phenotypic data, the later analysis identified candidate immune exposures from TCR beta sequences and from how often those sequences occurred across donors. An earlier analysis of approximately 630 of the donors applied high-throughput TCR beta sequencing to assess whether each TCR beta V gene segment acted as functional or pseudogenic. Donor age, sex, ethnicity and CMV serostatus were compiled alongside the repertoire data. Genome-wide SNP genotypes for about 65% of the 666 donors were used in a later genetic analysis, which treated that subset as a discovery cohort. All discovery cohort repertoires had been generated using a single sequencing platform. Both class I and class II loci were covered by HLA typing, at four-digit resolution. The number of typed donors differed by locus: about 620-640 for A, B, C, DRB1 and DQB1; some 540 for DQA1; approximately 600 for DPA1; and around 450 for DPB1. Because of strong linkage in the cohort, roughly five DR-DQ haplotypes were treated as single units for association and clustering. Across 398 genotyped donors of the cohort, an average of about 200,000 unique TCR beta nucleotide sequences per donor were sequenced, and roughly 17% of those sequences were non-productive.

V trim: 4 bases; J trim: 2 bases; unmatched bases: 3. Including cysteine and phenylalanine, the CDR3 has 17 amino acids. Just the 51-base CDR3 DNA is kept, in frame starting at base 1. For CDR1 and CDR2, the germline V gene (reference sequence) lists SEHNR and FQNEAQ. The cohort consisted of 600 to 700 healthy bone marrow donors. Cohort members were all nominally healthy when sampled, although unrecorded immune exposures were likely present. The donor was CMV seronegative and belonged to the group of over 350 seronegative cohort members. A peripheral blood sample was collected from each donor, and TCR beta sequencing was performed on peripheral blood mononuclear cells. The Qiagen DNeasy Blood Extraction Kit was used to extract genomic DNA from the blood cell samples. Beyond this particular receptor, the publication reports: In a later analysis, most CMV-associated TCR beta chains were found to appear HLA-restricted, with HLA associations seemingly driven largely by CMV exposure. Cytomegalovirus status was reported to be diagnosed by the classifier with high specificity and sensitivity in both the original and validation cohorts. According to a later analysis, TCR association rates differed among HLA loci, with DRB1 alleles showing the most associated TCRs and HLA-C alleles showing the fewest. For the cohort, immune exposure information was limited to CMV serostatus. In an earlier analysis of 450 to 750 of the donors, most TCR beta V segments appeared in productive rearrangements about 90% or about 30% of the time, broadly matching IMGT annotations. A further reported finding was that TCR beta sequences accurately predicted the HLA-A and HLA-B alleles for most subjects in the first cohort. The authors suggested that the approach could potentially be extended to other disease states and immunological phenotypes. In a later analysis, HLA-associated TCR beta chains were found to be more clonally expanded and to have lower generation probabilities than equally common non-associated chains. Assigning TCR associations to individual alleles was difficult when HLA alleles, especially DR and DQ, strongly co-occurred. Because counts were too low, about 17 rarely observed V segments, including chromosome 9 orphons, were excluded from the earlier analysis of 500 to 700 of the donors. Presence/absence analyses assumed roughly uniform sequencing depth across donors, an assumption that may not hold. Because HLA typing was missing for some donors at each locus, association tests included only the typed subset. Specific HLA alleles were associated with over 15,000 TCR beta sequences at a false discovery rate of 0.05 in a later analysis. Three of the identified cytomegalovirus-associated TCR beta chains were confirmed in vitro to be specific for cytomegalovirus antigens. A total of 150 or so TCR beta chains were listed by the study as associated with cytomegalovirus. A later genetic analysis associated a missense DCLRE1C variant with V-gene and J-gene trimming of TCR beta chains, and an independent cohort replicated the association. The 87-base-pair reads could not distinguish some IMGT-functional V segments, including TRBV6-2 and TRBV6-3, so those segments were excluded. The cohort was sequenced for TCR beta chains only, and without alpha or paired-chain data the features that could be detected were limited. According to a later genetic analysis, donors in an Asian-associated ancestry cluster had fewer N-insertions in productive TCRs than the approximately 700-donor mean. The sequencing pipeline was judged likely to have produced a cluster of highly shared sequence variants as a technical artifact. Several of the top co-occurrence clusters appeared to be linked to parvovirus B19, influenza, CMV and Epstein-Barr virus, according to a later analysis. Correlated functional status among segregating V segments might reflect linkage disequilibrium, but an unknown experimental factor could not be ruled out. Most TCR sequences were seen in very few donors, while some public TCRs were found in many individuals.

Library prep was done by the immunoSEQ multiplex PCR assay. A mixture of 60 forward primers for TCR Vbeta segments and 13 reverse primers for TCR Jbeta segments was used in the multiplex PCR. The CDR3 region of rearranged TCR beta genes was amplified from genomic DNA with a multiplex PCR assay. Amplified TCR beta libraries were sequenced as 87-base-pair reads on the Illumina HiSeq System. The source study handled its data this way. Across the 670 or so repertoires, a later analysis counted tens of millions of unique TCR beta chains, roughly 11 million of which were shared by at least two donors. Raw reads were error-corrected and collapsed into unique sequences by a nearest-neighbor algorithm in which closely related sequences were merged to remove PCR and sequencing errors. V, D and J gene segments were assigned by aligning CDR3 sequences to IMGT reference sequences. For a sequence to be retained, a match of at least six nucleotides was required to both a V gene segment and a J gene segment. Rearrangements were classified as productive when the CDR3 lacked stop codons and remained in frame with V and J, and all other rearrangements were classified as non-productive. Following IMGT convention, CDR3 was defined as the stretch from the second conserved V-encoded cysteine up to the conserved J-encoded phenylalanine. The earlier analysis of about 640 of the donors excluded any sequence lacking an unambiguous match to a single V gene segment. An earlier analysis of a few hundred of the donors classified V segments as functional when productive rearrangements were above 56.7% and as segregating when the standard deviation between donors was above 5%. To diagnose cytomegalovirus status from the catalog of TCR beta chain sequences, a statistical classification framework was built. In a later analysis, TCR nucleotide sequences were compared against IMGT/GENE-DB human TR gene sequences so that V and J genes could be assigned. A later analysis assigned CDR3 sequences and most-parsimonious VDJ recombination scenarios with the TCRdist pipeline. In a later analysis, every TCR beta chain was defined by the combination of its CDR3 amino acid sequence and its V-gene family, and reads without a unique V-gene family were dropped. As a way to deal with suspected cross-contamination and a sequencing artifact, a later analysis dropped approximately 590 nucleotide sequences that were highly shared and had low generation probability. In a later analysis, a clonal expansion index for each public chain was calculated from normalized within-repertoire ranks of inferred template counts. A later analysis computed generation probabilities with a VDJ recombination model fitted to out-of-frame rearrangements, and checked the results against IGoR. In a later analysis, TCR-TCR, TCR-HLA and TCR-CMV co-occurrence was scored with hypergeometric tests, and a repertoire-size bias correction was applied to TCR pairs. A later analysis estimated false discovery rates by permuting HLA or CMV assignments 20 times. In a later analysis, co-occurring TCRs were grouped with DBSCAN, and TCRdist sequence similarity was added when clustering was performed within HLA-allele-positive subsets. Co-occurrence clustering excluded repertoires with fewer than 30,000 or more than 120,000 public chains, plus five with anomalous nucleotide sharing. TCRdb took over this immuneACCESS table, retaining in-frame rearrangements with V and J assigned. Such tables are incomplete; in checked studies, under half of the missing clones stem from an unresolved V gene, and the remainder is unexplained. From that table come the V and J calls and clone size; the DNA was used to work out D and trimming. The sample data list about 200,000 clones, and about 77% of these were observed just once. The ten largest clones capture about 2.7% of the sample.

As concerns this clone: Its binding antigen is unknown. Base quality data are lacking; no much larger clone is found one base away.

Sequencing was done on a sample of PBMCs. The sequence came from a woman aged 25 to 39 in good health and CMV-seronegative. Recombination connected TRBV7-9 to TRBJ2-6, with 12 middle bases fitting TRBD2. CDR3 region: CASSSTSGRPGANVLTF. The nucleotide sequence reads TGTGCCAGCAGCTCGACTAGCGGGAGACCTGGGGCCAACGTCCTGACTTTC.